This T cell receptor beta chain was sequenced during a study of blood T cell repertoires in COVID-19. TCRdb's copy holds only in-frame clones and misses some; the assay was immunoSEQ multiplex PCR. Of tens of thousands of clones in the sample, about 86% were seen once. The CDR3 has 15 amino acids. Trimming cost V 1 base and J 5 bases; bases outside gene matches: 5. Looked up from germline, CDR1 is LGHDT and CDR2 is YNNKEL (reference sequence). The clonotype originates from a man at least 80 years old with COVID-19, enrolled during active disease. The sequenced material came from peripheral blood. V gene TRBV3-1 (or the pseudogene TRBV3-2) combines with J gene TRBJ2-5; 9 bases match TRBD2. As DNA, the CDR3 is TGTGCCAGCAGCCAAGCTAGCGGGACCCGGGAGACCCAGTACTTC. Its translation is CASSQASGTRETQYF.